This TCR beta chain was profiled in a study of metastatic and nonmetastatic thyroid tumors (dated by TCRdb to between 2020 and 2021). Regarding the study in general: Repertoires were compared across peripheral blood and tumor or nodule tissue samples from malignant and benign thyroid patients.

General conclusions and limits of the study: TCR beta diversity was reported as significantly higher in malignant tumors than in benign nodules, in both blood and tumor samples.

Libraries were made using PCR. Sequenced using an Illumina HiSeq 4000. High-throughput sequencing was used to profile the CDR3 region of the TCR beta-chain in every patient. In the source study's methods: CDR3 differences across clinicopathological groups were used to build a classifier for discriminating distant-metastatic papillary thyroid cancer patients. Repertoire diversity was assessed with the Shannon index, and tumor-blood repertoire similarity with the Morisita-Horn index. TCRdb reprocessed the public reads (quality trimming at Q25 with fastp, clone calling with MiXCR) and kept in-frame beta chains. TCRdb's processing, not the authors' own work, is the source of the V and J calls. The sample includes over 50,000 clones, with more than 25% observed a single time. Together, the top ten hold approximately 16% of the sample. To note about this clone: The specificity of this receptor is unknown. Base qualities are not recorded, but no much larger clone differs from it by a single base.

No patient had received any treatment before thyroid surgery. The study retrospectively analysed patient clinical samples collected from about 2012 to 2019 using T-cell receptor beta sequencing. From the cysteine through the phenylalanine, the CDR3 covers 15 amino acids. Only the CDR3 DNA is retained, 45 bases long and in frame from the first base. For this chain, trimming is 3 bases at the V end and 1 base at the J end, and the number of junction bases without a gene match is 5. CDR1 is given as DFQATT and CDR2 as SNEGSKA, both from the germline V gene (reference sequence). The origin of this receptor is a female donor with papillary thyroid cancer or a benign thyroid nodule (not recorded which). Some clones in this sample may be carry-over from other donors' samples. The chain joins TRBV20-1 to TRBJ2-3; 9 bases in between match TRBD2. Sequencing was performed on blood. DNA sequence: TGCAGTGCTAGTGATCTAGCGGGGCGCACAGATACGCAGTATTTT. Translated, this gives CSASDLAGRTDTQYF.